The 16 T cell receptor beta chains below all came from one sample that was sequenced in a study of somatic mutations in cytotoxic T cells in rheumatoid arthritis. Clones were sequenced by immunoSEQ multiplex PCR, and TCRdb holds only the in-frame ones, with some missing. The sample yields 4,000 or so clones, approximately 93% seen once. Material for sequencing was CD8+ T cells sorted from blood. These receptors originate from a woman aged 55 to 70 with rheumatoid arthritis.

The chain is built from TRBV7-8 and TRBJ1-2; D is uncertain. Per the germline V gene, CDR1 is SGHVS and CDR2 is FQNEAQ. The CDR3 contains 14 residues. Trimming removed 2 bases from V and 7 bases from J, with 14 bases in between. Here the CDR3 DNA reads TGTGCCAGCAGCTTATCGGGAGGACTAGGTGGCTACACCTTC. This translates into CASSLSGGLGGYTF.

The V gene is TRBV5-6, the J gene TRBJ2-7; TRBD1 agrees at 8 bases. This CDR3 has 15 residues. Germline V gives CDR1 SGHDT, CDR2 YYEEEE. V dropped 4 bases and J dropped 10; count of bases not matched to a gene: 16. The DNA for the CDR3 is TGTGCCAGCAGCGAAACTCAATCCTGGACAGGGCCCCAGTACGTC. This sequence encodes CASSETQSWTGPQYV.

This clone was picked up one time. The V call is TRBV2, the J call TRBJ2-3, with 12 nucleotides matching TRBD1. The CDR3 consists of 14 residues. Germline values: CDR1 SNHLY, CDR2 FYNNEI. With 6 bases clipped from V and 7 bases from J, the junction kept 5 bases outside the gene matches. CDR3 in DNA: TGTGCCAGCAGGGGGGACAGGGGGCGTTATACGCAGTATTTT. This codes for CASRGDRGRYTQYF.

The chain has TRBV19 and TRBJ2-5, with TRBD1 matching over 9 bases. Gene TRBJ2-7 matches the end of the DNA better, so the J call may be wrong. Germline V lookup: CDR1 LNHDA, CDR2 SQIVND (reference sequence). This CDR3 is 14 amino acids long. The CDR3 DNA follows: TGTGCCAGTAGCCCGGTGTGGACAGGGGACGAGCAGTACTTC. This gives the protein CASSPVWTGDEQYF.

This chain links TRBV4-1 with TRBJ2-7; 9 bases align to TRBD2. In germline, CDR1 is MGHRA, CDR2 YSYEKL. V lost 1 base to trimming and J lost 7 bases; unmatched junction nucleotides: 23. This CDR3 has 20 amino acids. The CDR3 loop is CASSQGVFLAGGHDLREQYF. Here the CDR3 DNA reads TGCGCCAGCAGCCAAGGGGTTTTTTTGGCGGGAGGGCATGATCTACGGGAGCAGTACTTC.

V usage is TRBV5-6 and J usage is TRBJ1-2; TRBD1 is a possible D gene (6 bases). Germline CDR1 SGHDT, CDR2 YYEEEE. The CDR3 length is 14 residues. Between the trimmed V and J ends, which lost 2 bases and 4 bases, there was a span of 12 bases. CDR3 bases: TGTGCCAGCAGCTTCGTGGGGGCGAGCTATGGCTACACCTTC. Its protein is CASSFVGASYGYTF.

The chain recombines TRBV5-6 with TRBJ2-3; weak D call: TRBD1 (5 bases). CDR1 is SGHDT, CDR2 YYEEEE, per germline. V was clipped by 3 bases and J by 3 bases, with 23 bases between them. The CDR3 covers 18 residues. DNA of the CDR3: TGTGCCAGCAGCTACTATATTAGGGGCACTGGGCGTACAGATACGCAGTATTTT. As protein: CASSYYIRGTGRTDTQYF. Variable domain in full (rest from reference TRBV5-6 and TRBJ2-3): DAGVTQSPTHLIKTRGQQVTLRCSPKSGHDTVSWYQQALGQGPQFIFQYYEEEERQRGNFPDRFSGHQFPNYSSELNVNALLLGDSALYLCASSYYIRGTGRTDTQYFGPGTRLTVL.

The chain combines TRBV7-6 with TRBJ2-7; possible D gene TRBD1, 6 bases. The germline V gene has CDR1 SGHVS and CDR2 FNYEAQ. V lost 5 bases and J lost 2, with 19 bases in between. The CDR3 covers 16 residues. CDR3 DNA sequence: TGTGCCAGCAGCCTATCGACCGGGACAAGGGCCTACGAGCAGTACTTC. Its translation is CASSLSTGTRAYEQYF.

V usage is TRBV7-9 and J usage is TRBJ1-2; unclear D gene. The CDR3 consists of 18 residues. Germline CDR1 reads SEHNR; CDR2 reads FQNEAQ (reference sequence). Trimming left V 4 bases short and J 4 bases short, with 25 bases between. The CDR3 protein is CASSSTTFEVRGGYGYTF. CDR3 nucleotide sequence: TGTGCCAGCAGCTCCACCACCTTCGAAGTCCGAGGTGGCTATGGCTACACCTTC.

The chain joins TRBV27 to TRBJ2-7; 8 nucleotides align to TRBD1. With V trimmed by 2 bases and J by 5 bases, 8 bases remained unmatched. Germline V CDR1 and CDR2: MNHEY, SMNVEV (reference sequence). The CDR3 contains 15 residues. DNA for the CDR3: TGTGCCAGCAGTTTAATAAGGACAGGGAACGACGAGCAGTACTTC. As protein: CASSLIRTGNDEQYF.

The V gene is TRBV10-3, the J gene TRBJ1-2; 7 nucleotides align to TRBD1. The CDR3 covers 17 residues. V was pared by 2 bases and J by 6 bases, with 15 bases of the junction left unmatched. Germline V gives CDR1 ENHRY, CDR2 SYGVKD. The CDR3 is CAISETGVDPISDGYTF. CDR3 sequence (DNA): TGTGCCATCAGTGAGACAGGGGTTGACCCCATATCGGATGGCTACACCTTC.

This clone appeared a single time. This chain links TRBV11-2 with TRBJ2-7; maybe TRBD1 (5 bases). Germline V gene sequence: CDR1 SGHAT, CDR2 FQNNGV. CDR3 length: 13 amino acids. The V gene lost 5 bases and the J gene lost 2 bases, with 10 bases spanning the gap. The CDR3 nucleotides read TGTGCCAGCAGCACCCTGACAGCCTACGAGCAGTACGTC. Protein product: CASSTLTAYEQYV.

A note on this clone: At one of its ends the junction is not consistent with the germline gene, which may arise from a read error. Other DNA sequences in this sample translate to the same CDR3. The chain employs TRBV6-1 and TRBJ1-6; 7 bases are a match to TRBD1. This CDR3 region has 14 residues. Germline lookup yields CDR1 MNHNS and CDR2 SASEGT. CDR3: CASEGAGWNSPLHF. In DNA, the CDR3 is TGTGCCAGCGAGGGGGCTGGTTGGAATTCCCCCCTCCACTTT.

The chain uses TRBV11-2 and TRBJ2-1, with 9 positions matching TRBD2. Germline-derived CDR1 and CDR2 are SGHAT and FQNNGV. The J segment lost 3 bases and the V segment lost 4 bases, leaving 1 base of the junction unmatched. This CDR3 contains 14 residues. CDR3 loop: CASSSLAGYNEQFF. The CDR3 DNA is TGTGCCAGCAGCTCACTAGCGGGCTACAATGAGCAGTTCTTC.

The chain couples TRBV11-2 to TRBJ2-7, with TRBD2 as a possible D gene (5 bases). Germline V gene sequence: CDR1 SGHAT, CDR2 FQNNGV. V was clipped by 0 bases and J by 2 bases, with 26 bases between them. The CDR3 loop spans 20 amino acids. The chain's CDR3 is CASSLEIHTDRLEDPYEQYF. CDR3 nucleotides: TGTGCCAGCAGCTTAGAAATCCACACTGATCGCCTGGAGGACCCCTACGAGCAGTACTTC.

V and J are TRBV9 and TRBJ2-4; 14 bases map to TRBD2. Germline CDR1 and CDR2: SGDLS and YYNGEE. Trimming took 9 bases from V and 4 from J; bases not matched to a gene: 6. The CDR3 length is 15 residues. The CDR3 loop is CAIRTSGGKKNIQYF. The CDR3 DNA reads TGTGCCATCCGGACTAGCGGGGGGAAAAAAAACATTCAGTACTTC. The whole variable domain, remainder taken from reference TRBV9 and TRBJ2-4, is DSGVTQTPKHLITATGQRVTLRCSPRSGDLSVYWYQQSLDQGLQFLIQYYNGEERAKGNILERFSAQQFPDLHSELNLSSLELGDSALYFCAIRTSGGKKNIQYFGAGTRLSVL.